This TCR beta chain was retrieved from a study of memory CD4+ T cells and cytomegalovirus serostatus. On the study more broadly: This sample comes from healthy Belgian adults, 9 CMV seropositive, approximately 22 seronegative.

Single viable CD3+CD4+CD8-CD45RO+ cells were sorted as the memory CD4+ T cells. This clone showed up just a few times. The CDR3 loop spans 12 amino acids. Trimming stripped 8 bases from V and 0 bases from J, with 7 bases between. Germline CDR1 MNHEY, CDR2 SVGAGI. Clones were read by immunoSEQ multiplex PCR, and TCRdb kept only the in-frame ones, dropping some. The data show about 96,000 clones, with under 90% seen just once and 3.6% held by the top ten. This clonotype was obtained from an adult in good health and CMV-seropositive. The genes are TRBV6-5 and TRBJ1-1; D is undetermined. The sample comprised memory CD4+ T cells from blood. DNA for the CDR3: TGTGCCAGCGGTAATATGAACACTGAAGCTTTCTTT. This sequence encodes CASGNMNTEAFF.